The 19 T cell receptor beta chains below all came from one sample that was sequenced in a study of blood T cells in healthy people across ages. Through a sample-barcoded 5' primer and a J-beta primer mix, a second PCR was run for roughly 7 to 12 cycles. Using its own MiXCR run on the 5' RACE reads, TCRdb lists one record per CDR3 protein. This table holds 1,500,000 or so distinct CDR3 sequences, 59% found once. Sequences were obtained from blood. The receptors stem from a man younger than 30 in good health.

This clonotype has just one count. V is TRBV7-9 and J is TRBJ1-4; TRBD1 matches at 10 bases. Looked up from germline, CDR1 is SEHNR and CDR2 is FQNEAQ (reference sequence). This CDR3 has 16 amino acids. V was pared by 3 bases and J by 7 bases, with 8 bases of the junction left unmatched. This CDR3 is CASSFSGTGETEKLFF. The CDR3 bases are TGTGCCAGCAGCTTCTCCGGGACAGGGGAGACTGAAAAACTGTTTTTT.

J is TRBJ2-5 and V is TRBV6-2 or TRBV6-3; a weak D match, TRBD2 (6 bases). Germline V gene data show CDR1 as MNHEY and CDR2 as SVGEGT. V was clipped by 0 bases and J by 5 bases, with 22 bases between them. The CDR3 spans 18 residues. The CDR3 spells CASSYSKWDLQPGETQYF. The CDR3 DNA sequence: TGTGCCAGCAGTTACTCGAAATGGGACTTACAACCAGGGGAGACCCAGTACTTC.

V and J are TRBV21-1 and TRBJ2-6. TRBV21-1 is tagged as a pseudogene. CDR3 size: 14 residues. The CDR3: CASSPWSGANVLTF. Here the CDR3 DNA reads TGTGCCAGCAGCCCGTGGTCTGGGGCCAACGTCCTGACTTTC.

To note about this clonotype: One end of the junction fails to match germline, which may point to a read error. This rearrangement joins TRBV13 to TRBJ2-1, with D perhaps matching TRBD1 or TRBD2 (6 bases each). CDR1 PRHDT and CDR2 FYEKMQ come from the germline V gene (reference sequence). CDR3 size: 15 residues. CDR3 DNA: TGTGCCGGCAGCTTGAGGGGGGCCGGGTACAATGAGCAGTTCTTC. This codes for CAGSLRGAGYNEQFF.

This rearrangement joins TRBV2 to TRBJ2-5; a weak D match, TRBD1 (6 bases). The J call may be faulty, since TRBJ2-4 better matches the DNA end. Germline loops: CDR1 SNHLY, CDR2 FYNNEI. The CDR3 spans 13 residues. The CDR3 coding sequence is TGTGCCAGCAGTGCCATGACAGGTGGCATTCAGTACTTC. Its protein product is CASSAMTGGIQYF.

This chain joins TRBV7-8 and TRBJ2-3, with a possible D match to TRBD1 (5 bases). The length of the CDR3 is 15 residues. From germline, CDR1 is SGHVS and CDR2 FQNEAQ. Trimming left V 1 base short and J 5 bases short, with 13 bases between. The CDR3 region has the DNA TGTGCCAGCAGCTTAGGGGGCAGGGTCGAAGATACGCAGTATTTT. Translation gives CASSLGGRVEDTQYF.

This chain links TRBV10-3 with TRBJ2-3; 8 positions agree with TRBD1. Germline CDR1 reads ENHRY; CDR2 reads SYGVKD. V shed 3 bases and J 0 bases; nucleotides not matched to a gene: 17. CDR3 size: 20 residues. Here the CDR3 reads CAISDLDRGSYPDSTDTQYF. The CDR3 DNA is TGTGCCATCAGTGACCTCGACAGGGGAAGTTATCCAGATAGCACAGATACGCAGTATTTT.

This clonotype appeared a few times. The rearrangement joins TRBV4-2 to TRBJ2-5; D may be TRBD2 (5 bases). CDR3 length equals 13 residues. The germline gives CDR1 LGHNA, CDR2 YNFKEQ. V lost 4 bases and J 5 bases, leaving 11 bases between the germline ends. CDR3 residues: CASSRWESETQYF. CDR3 nucleotides: TGTGCCAGCAGCCGTTGGGAGTCCGAGACCCAGTACTTC.

Remarks on this clonotype: One end of the junction does not line up with germline, which may come from a read error. The CDR3 protein is CASSVAGVLADTQYF. The CDR3 DNA is TGTGCCAGCAGTGTAGCGGGAGTGTTAGCAGATACGCAGTATTTT. V is TRBV12-3 or TRBV12-4 and J is TRBJ2-3; 9 nucleotides match TRBD2. The CDR3 is made up of 15 amino acids.

The table lists this clonotype with a few counts. The chain carries TRBV29-1 and TRBJ2-7; unclear D gene. V gave up 2 bases and J gave up 3 bases, with 11 bases separating them. The CDR3 loop spans 13 amino acids. Per the germline V gene, CDR1 is SQVTM and CDR2 is ANQGSEA. Here the CDR3 DNA reads TGCAGCGTTGAATCTCTGCGTGGCTACGAGCAGTACTTC. This gives the protein CSVESLRGYEQYF.

For the CDR3, the DNA is TGCAGTGCTAGAGGGACTAGCGGGAGGAATGAGCAGTTCTTC. Its translation is CSARGTSGRNEQFF. The rearrangement links TRBV20-1 to TRBJ2-1; 14 bases line up with TRBD2. This CDR3 comprises 14 residues. The germline gives CDR1 DFQATT, CDR2 SNEGSKA (reference sequence). V shed 1 base and J 7 bases; nucleotides not matched to a gene: 0.

The rearrangement joins TRBV2 to TRBJ2-7; 7 bases are a match to TRBD1. V trimming: 1 base; J trimming: 4 bases; junction bases outside the gene matches: 4. The CDR3 runs 14 residues. In germline, CDR1 is SNHLY, CDR2 FYNNEI. For the CDR3, the DNA is TGTGCCAGCAGTGAAGGCAGGGGGATTTACGAGCAGTACTTC. It specifies CASSEGRGIYEQYF.

The chain employs TRBV7-2 and TRBJ1-1, with a possible D match to TRBD1 (5 bases). V shed 5 bases and J shed 7 bases, with 17 bases lying between them. The CDR3 has 14 residues. Germline V lookup: CDR1 SGHTA, CDR2 FQGNSA. CDR3 in amino acids: CASSVGWTQVEAFF. DNA for the CDR3: TGTGCCAGCAGCGTAGGTTGGACACAGGTTGAAGCTTTCTTT. The whole variable domain, filled in from reference TRBV7-2 and TRBJ1-1, reads GAGVSQSPSNKVTEKGKDVELRCDPISGHTALYWYRQSLGQGLEFLIYFQGNSAPDKSGLPSDRFSAERTGGSVSTLTIQRTQQEDSAVYLCASSVGWTQVEAFFGQGTRLTVV.

The chain recombines TRBV18 with TRBJ2-4; 7 positions agree with TRBD1. Gene TRBJ2-7 matches the end of the DNA better, so the J call may be wrong. CDR1 is KGHSH, CDR2 LQKENI, per germline. The CDR3 extends over 17 amino acids. The CDR3 DNA reads TGTGCCAGCTCCCACGCCTCAAGCCGACAGGGCCTCGACGAGCAGTACTTC. Translation gives CASSHASSRQGLDEQYF.

The chain is built from TRBV13 and TRBJ2-7; D is uncertain. The V end lost 5 bases, the J end lost 0 bases, and 11 bases lay between the germline ends. The CDR3 runs to 14 residues. CDR1 PRHDT and CDR2 FYEKMQ come from the germline V gene (reference sequence). The CDR3 DNA sequence: TGTGCCAGCAGCGATACAGAGAGCTCCTACGAGCAGTACTTC. Translation gives CASSDTESSYEQYF.

The chain is built from TRBV12-3 or TRBV12-4 and TRBJ2-7; TRBD1 is a possible D gene (6 bases). The length of the CDR3 is 15 residues. The V and J ends lost 4 bases and 7 bases respectively, with 20 bases between them. The CDR3 sequence: CASSSAGQSLGEQYF. The CDR3 DNA sequence: TGTGCCAGCAGTTCGGCCGGACAGAGCCTGGGGGAGCAGTACTTC.

The gene calls are TRBV7-8 and TRBJ1-2; D unclear. Germline V gives CDR1 SGHVS, CDR2 FQNEAQ. V was pared by 4 bases and J by 8 bases, with 23 bases between. This CDR3 has 16 residues. CDR3 loop: CASSSAYQSKGNGYTF. In DNA, the CDR3 is TGTGCCAGCAGCTCCGCGTACCAATCGAAAGGCAACGGCTACACCTTC.

V is TRBV20-1 and J is TRBJ1-6; TRBD1 agrees at 7 bases. The CDR3 length is 15 residues. Germline V gene data show CDR1 as DFQATT and CDR2 as SNEGSKA (reference sequence). V was clipped by 5 bases and J by 9 bases; unmatched bases: 13. The CDR3 here is CSAYPAGQDSSPLHF. The CDR3 DNA is TGCAGTGCTTACCCGGCTGGACAGGACAGTTCACCCCTCCACTTT.

The V gene is TRBV13, the J gene TRBJ1-4; a possible D gene is TRBD1 (5 bases). V lost 2 bases and J 10 bases, leaving 11 bases between the germline ends. The germline CDR1 and CDR2 sequences are PRHDT and FYEKMQ (reference sequence). The CDR3 contains 13 residues. DNA of the CDR3: TGTGCCAGCAGCTTACAGGGTGCGACAAAACTGTTTTTT. Translating gives CASSLQGATKLFF.